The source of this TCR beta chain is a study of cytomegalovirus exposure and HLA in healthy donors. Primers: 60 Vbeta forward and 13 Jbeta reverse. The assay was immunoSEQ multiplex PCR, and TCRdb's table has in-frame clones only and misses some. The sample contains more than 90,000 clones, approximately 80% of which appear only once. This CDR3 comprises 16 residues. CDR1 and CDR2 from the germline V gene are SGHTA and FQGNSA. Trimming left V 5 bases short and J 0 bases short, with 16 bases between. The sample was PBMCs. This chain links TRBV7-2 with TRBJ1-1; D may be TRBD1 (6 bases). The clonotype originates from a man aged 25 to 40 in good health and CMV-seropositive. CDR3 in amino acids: CASSPQTGSVNTEAFF. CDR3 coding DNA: TGTGCCAGCAGCCCGCAGACAGGCTCAGTGAACACTGAAGCTTTCTTT.